These 12 T cell receptor beta chains were all obtained from the same sample, sequenced in a study of cytomegalovirus exposure and HLA in healthy donors. Profiling relied on immunoSEQ multiplex PCR, and the TCRdb table lists in-frame clones only, not all of them. This sample has roughly 200,000 clones, with 86% found just once. The sample taken for sequencing was PBMCs. The receptor source for this set is a man under 40 in good health and CMV-seropositive.

The chain uses TRBV10-3 and TRBJ1-1, with D perhaps TRBD1 (6 bases). The CDR3 is 12 amino acids. V dropped 1 base and J dropped 12 bases, with 12 bases sitting between them. CDR1 is ENHRY and CDR2 is SYGVKD in the germline V gene. Here the CDR3 DNA reads TGTGCCATCAGTGAGTTAGGGACATCATCTTTCTTT. Protein: CAISELGTSSFF.

The chain has TRBV7-3 and TRBJ2-5; D is uncertain. The germline V gene has CDR1 SGHTA and CDR2 FQGTGA. V was cut by 2 bases and J by 2 bases, with 6 bases left in between. The CDR3 length is 13 residues. The CDR3 region is CASSLGNQETQYF. For the CDR3, the DNA is TGTGCCAGCAGCTTAGGCAATCAAGAGACCCAGTACTTC.

As for this clone: The junction does not match germline at one end; this may be a read error. The V call is TRBV7-7, the J call TRBJ2-5; 9 bases map to TRBD2. CDR3 length: 15 amino acids. Germline loops: CDR1 SSHAT, CDR2 FNYEAQ (reference sequence). CDR3 sequence: CASSPAGGKQETQYF. The DNA of the CDR3 is TGTGCTAGCAGCCCGGCGGGGGGGAAACAAGAGACCCAGTACTTC.

The chain is built from TRBV4-2 and TRBJ2-1, with TRBD1 matching 11 bases. V lost 4 bases to trimming and J lost 6 bases; unmatched junction nucleotides: 5. Per germline, CDR1 LGHNA and CDR2 YNFKEQ. The CDR3 is 15 amino acids. CDR3 in DNA: TGTGCCAGCAGCCCTGGGACAGGGGGGAGCAATGAGCAGTTCTTC. Amino acid sequence: CASSPGTGGSNEQFF.

The chain joins TRBV7-7 to TRBJ2-1, with TRBD2 identical over 7 bases. The CDR3 length is 15 residues. With V trimmed by 2 bases and J by 7 bases, 8 bases remained unmatched. Germline CDR1 and CDR2: SSHAT and FNYEAQ (reference sequence). The CDR3 loop is CASSLSAGVVNEQFF. The DNA for the CDR3 is TGTGCCAGCAGCTTATCCGCGGGGGTTGTAAATGAGCAGTTCTTC.

This chain joins TRBV4-1 and TRBJ1-5, with TRBD1 matching 8 bases. The J segment lost 6 bases and the V segment lost 4 bases, leaving 5 bases of the junction unmatched. This CDR3 is 14 amino acids long. Germline CDR1 MGHRA, CDR2 YSYEKL. The CDR3 nucleotides are TGCGCCAGCAGCCGACAGGGGCCGAGTCAGCCCCAGCATTTT. Protein product: CASSRQGPSQPQHF.

V usage is TRBV6-5 and J usage is TRBJ2-3; 7 bases are shared with TRBD2. The ends lost 4 bases at V and 3 bases at J; junction bases unmatched: 7. The CDR3 loop spans 15 amino acids. CDR1 MNHEY and CDR2 SVGAGI come from the germline V gene. Written as DNA, the CDR3 is TGTGCCAGCAGTTTTCTTCGCGGGAGTACAGATACGCAGTATTTT. Translated: CASSFLRGSTDTQYF.

The genes are TRBV27 and TRBJ1-5, with D unresolved. The germline gives CDR1 MNHEY, CDR2 SMNVEV (reference sequence). Trimming cost V 4 bases and J 4 bases, with 5 bases left between them. The CDR3 runs 12 residues. The CDR3 nucleotides read TGTGCCAGCAGTTCGGGTAATCAGCCCCAGCATTTT. Its protein is CASSSGNQPQHF.

V and J are TRBV19 and TRBJ2-1; D is possibly TRBD2 (5 bases). V lost 5 bases and J 0 bases, leaving 14 bases between the germline ends. The CDR3 is made up of 16 amino acids. Germline values: CDR1 LNHDA, CDR2 SQIVND (reference sequence). The CDR3 sequence: CASSPWESRSYNEQFF. CDR3 coding DNA: TGTGCCAGTAGTCCTTGGGAGTCCCGCTCCTACAATGAGCAGTTCTTC.

This clone has only one observation. This chain connects TRBV29-1 to TRBJ1-2; D uncertain. Germline loops: CDR1 SQVTM, CDR2 ANQGSEA. The CDR3 consists of 11 residues. V gave up 4 bases and J gave up 8 bases, with 11 bases separating them. As DNA, the CDR3 is TGCAGCGTTGGGGCCCAGTCGGGCTACACCTTC. It translates to CSVGAQSGYTF.

The chain uses TRBV6-1 and TRBJ2-1, with TRBD1 identical over 7 bases. CDR1 and CDR2 from the germline V gene are MNHNS and SASEGT. The CDR3 runs to 15 residues. After removal of 4 bases from V and 0 bases from J, the junction contained 3 bases not matched to a gene. CDR3 DNA sequence: TGTGCCAGCAGTGTAAGGGACAGCTCCTACAATGAGCAGTTCTTC. This encodes CASSVRDSSYNEQFF.

The J gene is TRBJ1-2, the V gene TRBV6-5; 10 nucleotides match TRBD1. Germline CDR1 and CDR2: MNHEY and SVGAGI. V gave up 2 bases and J gave up 7 bases; unmatched junction bases: 4. CDR3 length: 14 amino acids. The CDR3 sequence: CASSYGTGVSGYTF. Written as DNA, the CDR3 is TGTGCCAGCAGTTACGGGACAGGGGTTTCTGGCTACACCTTC.